These 10 T cell receptor beta chains share one sample of origin, sequenced in a study of blood T cell repertoires in COVID-19. Clones were sequenced by immunoSEQ multiplex PCR, and TCRdb holds only the in-frame ones, with some missing. The sample lists roughly 150,000 clones, approximately 73% occurring once. Sequencing used peripheral blood. These receptors all come from a man between 60 and 75 years old with acute or convalescent COVID-19.

A remark on this clone: Other DNA sequences in this specimen translate into the identical CDR3. The chain links TRBV5-4 to TRBJ2-1; 10 positions agree with TRBD2. Germline CDR1 reads SGHNT; CDR2 reads YYREEE (reference sequence). This CDR3 comprises 15 residues. The junction had 0 bases not matched to a gene; V was cut back by 0 bases and J by 3 bases. CDR3 residues: CASSLGLAGYNEQFF. The CDR3 DNA sequence: TGTGCCAGCAGCTTGGGACTAGCGGGCTACAATGAGCAGTTCTTC. Supplemented by reference TRBV5-4 and TRBJ2-1, the full variable domain reads ETGVTQSPTHLIKTRGQQVTLRCSSQSGHNTVSWYQQALGQGPQFIFQYYREEENGRGNFPPRFSGLQFPNYSSELNVNALELDDSALYLCASSLGLAGYNEQFFGPGTRLTVL.

For the CDR3, the DNA is TGTGCCAGCAGCATTGGACAGGAAGTATTCGGGGAGCTGTTTTTT. Translated: CASSIGQEVFGELFF. V usage is TRBV7-2 and J usage is TRBJ2-2; TRBD1 matches 7 bases. Germline V lookup: CDR1 SGHTA, CDR2 FQGNSA. J lost 7 bases, V lost 5 bases, and 10 bases had no gene match. CDR3 length equals 15 residues.

The chain uses TRBV5-7 and TRBJ2-2, with 9 bases identical to TRBD1. TRBV5-7 is assigned to the ORF class and has an uncertain function. This CDR3 has 17 amino acids. The J segment lost 6 bases and the V segment lost 2 bases, leaving 11 bases of the junction unmatched. The CDR3 here is CASSLVWDRVLSGELFF. CDR3 in DNA: TGTGCCAGCAGCTTAGTTTGGGACAGGGTTCTCTCCGGGGAGCTGTTTTTT.

This rearrangement joins TRBV2 to TRBJ2-5; D may be TRBD1 (5 bases). V was pared by 2 bases and J by 1 base, with 8 bases between. This CDR3 is built from 14 residues. The V gene's germline CDR1 is SNHLY and CDR2 FYNNEI. The CDR3 here is CASSESTGQETQYF. CDR3 coding DNA: TGTGCCAGCAGTGAAAGTACAGGCCAAGAGACCCAGTACTTC.

This clone has only a few counts. The V gene is TRBV24-1, the J gene TRBJ1-5, with a possible D match to TRBD1 (5 bases). Trimming cost V 4 bases and J 3 bases, with 9 bases left between them. In germline, CDR1 is KGHDR, CDR2 SFDVKD. The CDR3 is 14 residues long. The CDR3 region is CATSDAGYNQPQHF. CDR3 DNA: TGTGCCACCAGTGACGCAGGGTACAATCAGCCCCAGCATTTT.

This clone was observed a handful of times. The V call is TRBV30, the J call TRBJ1-3; D unresolved. V lost 4 bases, J lost 2 bases, and 12 bases lay in between. Germline V gene data show CDR1 as GTSNPN and CDR2 as SVGIG (reference sequence). The CDR3 runs to 14 residues. The CDR3, as DNA: TGTGCCTGGACGGAGAGCAGCGCTGGAAACACCATATATTTT. This sequence encodes CAWTESSAGNTIYF.

The rearrangement links TRBV6-5 to TRBJ2-7; no reliable D call. The CDR3 extends over 13 amino acids. Trimming pared 0 bases from V and 1 base from J, leaving 4 bases between. CDR1 and CDR2 from the germline V gene are MNHEY and SVGAGI. CDR3 protein: CASSYSLSYEQYF. The CDR3, as DNA: TGTGCCAGCAGTTACTCCCTATCCTACGAGCAGTACTTC.

The chain has TRBV5-4 and TRBJ2-2; 11 bases agree with TRBD2. J was trimmed by 8 bases and V by 2 bases; bases with no gene match: 8. CDR1 is SGHNT and CDR2 is YYREEE in the germline V gene (reference sequence). This CDR3 has 16 residues. CDR3 loop: CASSLTSGSRSGELFF. CDR3 bases: TGTGCCAGCAGCTTAACTAGCGGGAGTCGGTCAGGGGAGCTGTTTTTT.

This clone was observed once. The chain links TRBV10-3 to TRBJ2-7, with 10 bases fitting TRBD1. This CDR3 comprises 14 residues. V trimming: 8 bases; J trimming: 1 base; junction bases outside the gene matches: 5. Germline CDR1 is ENHRY and CDR2 is SYGVKD. In nucleotides, the CDR3 is TGTGCCATCGGGGGACAGGGGACTTCCTACGAGCAGTACTTC. Amino acids: CAIGGQGTSYEQYF.

The rearrangement joins TRBV3-1 (or the pseudogene TRBV3-2) to TRBJ2-3, with a weak D call TRBD1 (5 bases). Per the germline V gene, CDR1 is LGHDT and CDR2 is YNNKEL (reference sequence). V was pared by 4 bases and J by 0 bases, with 23 bases between. This CDR3 region has 19 residues. This CDR3 is CASSLTFQGIGPSTDTQYF. CDR3 in DNA: TGTGCCAGCAGCCTCACATTTCAGGGTATCGGTCCTAGCACAGATACGCAGTATTTT.